This T cell receptor beta chain was sequenced for a study of patients and donors after allogeneic stem cell transplantation. TCRdb fed the RT-PCR reads into MiXCR, producing one record per CDR3 protein. This sample has 920,000 or so distinct CDR3 sequences, with roughly 17% found just once. V dropped 6 bases and J dropped 3 bases, with 24 bases sitting between them. The CDR3 sequence is 18 residues long. This clonotype appeared a few times. Source material: blood, either unsorted or a sorted T cell fraction (not recorded which). The chain uses TRBV12-3 or TRBV12-4 and TRBJ1-3, with a tentative D call TRBD1 (6 bases). This clonotype originated in a human donor who was either an allogeneic HSCT recipient or a stem cell or donor lymphocyte infusion donor (not recorded which). It is not recorded whose cells these are; they may come from a transplant donor. CDR3 region: CASRNWTEGPSGGNTIYF. In DNA form, the CDR3 reads TGTGCCAGCAGAAACTGGACAGAGGGCCCTTCGGGTGGAAACACCATATATTTT.